The T cell receptor beta chain under discussion was sequenced for a study of control samples from healthy donors and cancer patients (dated by TCRdb to the early 2020s). As concerns this clone: What this receptor recognizes is not known. Base-call qualities are not available, and no considerably larger clone is one nucleotide away.

Preparation of the library involved the immunoSEQ multiplex PCR assay. The table was pulled from immuneACCESS by TCRdb, which kept in-frame rearrangements only. Such tables lose some clones; where checked, under half of the loss comes from unresolved V genes, and the rest has no known cause. The sample contains some 89,000 clones, roughly 86% of them found a single time. Of the sample, roughly 21% falls within the top ten clones. Clipping removes 1 base from V and 6 bases from J, with 8 as the unmatched junction base count. The CDR3 measures 17 amino acids from cysteine to phenylalanine. Only CDR3 DNA remains: 51 bases, in frame from the first base.

The rearrangement joined TRBV23-1 to TRBJ1-4; TRBD1 agrees with 10 junctional bases. TRBV23-1 is noted as an ORF with a role that remains uncertain. Sequencing was done on a sample of blood. The source of this sequence is a man aged 25-40 years in good health. CDR3 loop: CASSQWVRGTGDEKLFF. The sequenced DNA: TGCGCCAGCAGTCAATGGGTTAGGGGGACAGGGGATGAAAAACTGTTTTTT.